This T cell receptor beta chain was observed in a study of T cell changes during pregnancy in multiple sclerosis. Repertoires were generated with immunoSEQ multiplex PCR, while TCRdb's copy carries only in-frame clones and drops some. Counted here are 68,000 or so clones, about 91% occurring once; the ten biggest clones make up 1.3%. Per the germline V gene, CDR1 is SNHLY and CDR2 is FYNNEI. CDR3 size: 15 residues. V lost 4 bases, J lost 3 bases, and 6 bases stayed unmatched. The sequence was obtained from a female donor in good health, enrolled as a control in a pregnancy study. This rearrangement joins TRBV2 to TRBJ1-3; TRBD1 aligns across 7 bases. The sequenced sample was peripheral blood, obtained in the second trimester of pregnancy. The CDR3 region has the DNA TGTGCCAGCAGTGCGACAGGGTTTAGTGGAAACACCATATATTTT. This translates into CASSATGFSGNTIYF.